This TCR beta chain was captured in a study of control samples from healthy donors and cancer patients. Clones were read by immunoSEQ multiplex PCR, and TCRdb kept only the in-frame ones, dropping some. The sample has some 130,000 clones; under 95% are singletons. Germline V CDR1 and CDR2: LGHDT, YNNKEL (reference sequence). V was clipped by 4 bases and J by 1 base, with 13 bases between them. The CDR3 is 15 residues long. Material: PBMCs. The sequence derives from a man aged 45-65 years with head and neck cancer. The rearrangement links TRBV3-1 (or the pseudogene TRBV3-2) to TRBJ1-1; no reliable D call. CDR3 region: CASSRASISNTEAFF. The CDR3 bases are TGTGCCAGCAGCCGGGCATCGATCTCGAACACTGAAGCTTTCTTT.